This T cell receptor (beta chain) was recorded in a study of blood T cell repertoires in COVID-19. Study information: The United States, Italy and Spain were the sources of the acute and convalescent COVID-19 samples.

This clone was seen more than once but under ten times. Per the authors' pipeline: Counts of nucleated cells, estimated from reference gene primer amplification, were obtained. Generated by immunoSEQ multiplex PCR, the TCRdb table keeps only in-frame clones and is missing some. That table is the source of V, J and clone size, and D and trimming were worked out from the DNA. The sample consists of 250,000 to 300,000 clones, about 85% of them appearing once. Sequencing was carried out using PBMCs or T cells enriched from blood (not recorded which). This TCR derives from a woman aged 50 to 65 who had been exposed to COVID-19.

CDR3 bases: TGTGCCAGCAGCCCTAGCGGGGGTACGCAGTATTTT. Its translation: CASSPSGGTQYF. The gene calls are TRBV3-1 (or the pseudogene TRBV3-2) and TRBJ2-3; 10 bases agree with TRBD2. CDR1 and CDR2 from the germline V gene are LGHDT and YNNKEL (reference sequence). CDR3 length equals 12 residues. The ends lost 4 bases at V and 8 bases at J; junction bases unmatched: 0.